This T cell receptor (beta chain) was captured in a study of T cells after yellow fever vaccination (dated by TCRdb to between 2018 and 2021). The study in broad terms: The SMART-Seq v4 Ultra Low Input RNA kit was used to prepare libraries from fractions with low cell numbers. Blood was drawn at multiple timepoints before and after primary and secondary immunization, with bulk PBMC replicates and cell subsets isolated. Two healthy male donors made up the cohort, one aged 18 to 29 years and the other aged 30 to 39 years. To track T-cell clones before and after primary and booster YFV17D yellow fever vaccination, bulk TCR alpha and beta repertoires were sequenced longitudinally. What the research found in general, with its limitations: Compared with the primary T-cell response, the secondary T-cell response was weaker but faster, peaking on day 5 rather than day 15. After the booster, most clones that had expanded after primary vaccination were detected again (around 97% of CD4 and about 88% of CD8), suggesting broad maintenance of memory. Computational filtering was required because FACS-sorted repertoires could contain abundant contaminating clonotypes from the bulk population. A small share of clonotypes was detected in both CD4 and CD8 compartments, with the overlap likely arising from convergent recombination. Because the study included only a couple of donors, the extent to which the findings can be generalized is limited.

Taken from cysteine to phenylalanine, the CDR3 has 17 residues. CDR3 DNA only is kept here, 51 bases in frame from base 1. The CDR1 and CDR2 encoded by the germline V gene are MGHRA and YSYEKL. From V the trimming removes 6 bases and from J it removes 4 bases, while the gene matches leave 12 bases of the junction unaccounted for. This specimen's treatment or condition label, interpreted: live attenuated yellow fever vaccine strain. Two biological replicates of bulk PBMCs were collected at each blood-draw timepoint. A standard Ficoll-Paque protocol was used to isolate PBMCs from peripheral blood. RNA was extracted with TriZol from bulk PBMCs, CD4 and CD8 fractions, and dextramer-positive and dextramer-negative fractions. TCR cDNA was synthesized by 5'RACE template switching, which introduced a universal primer site and unique molecular identifiers. cDNA synthesis was primed from both the TCR alpha and TCR beta constant segments. Libraries were amplified in two PCR steps, with sample barcodes and sequencing adapters added in the second step. Sequencing of the libraries was done on either Illumina HiSeq 2500 (2x100 bp) or NovaSeq (2x150 bp). The authors' analysis ran thus. Reads were demultiplexed and collapsed into UMI consensus sequences with MIGEC, and V(D)J alignment was performed with MiXCR. Vaccine-responding clonotypes were identified with edgeR using replicate PBMC samples, with FDR below 0.01 and a log2 fold change above 5 up to day 15 being required. CD4 or CD8 identity was assigned to each bulk clonotype according to whether the clonotype was present at higher abundance in the sequenced CD4 repertoire or the sequenced CD8 repertoire. TCRdb redid the processing of the public reads, applying fastp at Q25 and MiXCR, and retained in-frame beta chains. Each entry is one CDR3 protein sequence, shown with its most common DNA and genes. The V and J calls were not made by the authors but by TCRdb's processing. In this sample the table shows 300,000 to 350,000 distinct CDR3 sequences, roughly 8.3% of which occur a single time. Jointly, the top ten make up approximately 16% of the sample.

This clonotype was seen many times. This clone's antigen is unknown. Per-base qualities were not stored, and no clone one base away is much larger. This TCR was sampled from a man between 18 and 29 years old who received the YFV17D yellow fever vaccine. The receptor chain draws on TRBV4-1 and TRBJ2-6; a stretch of 7 junction bases matches TRBD2. The sample here was PBMCs, taken roughly seven weeks after the first yellow fever vaccination. At the DNA level, the sequence is TGCGCCAGCAGGCCTATCAGGGAGGGTAAAGGGGCCAACGTCCTGACTTTC. Its protein is CASRPIREGKGANVLTF.